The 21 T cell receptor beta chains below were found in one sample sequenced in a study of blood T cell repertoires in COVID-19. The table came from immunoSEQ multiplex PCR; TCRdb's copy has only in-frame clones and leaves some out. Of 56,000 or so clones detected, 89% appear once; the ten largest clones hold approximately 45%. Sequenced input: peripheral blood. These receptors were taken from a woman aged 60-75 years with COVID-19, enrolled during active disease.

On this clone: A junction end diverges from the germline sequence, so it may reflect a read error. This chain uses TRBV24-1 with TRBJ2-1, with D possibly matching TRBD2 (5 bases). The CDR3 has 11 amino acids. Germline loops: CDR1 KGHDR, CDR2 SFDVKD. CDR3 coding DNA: TGTGCCACCAGTGAACCGGGCCCGGGGATCTTC. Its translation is CATSEPGPGIF.

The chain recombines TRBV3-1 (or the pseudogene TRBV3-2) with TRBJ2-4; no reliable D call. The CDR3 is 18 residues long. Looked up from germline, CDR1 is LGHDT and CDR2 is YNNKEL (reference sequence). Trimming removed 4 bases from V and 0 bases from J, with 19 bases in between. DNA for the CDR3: TGTGCCAGCAGCCGAGGCCCGGGTTCTGGCTTAGCCAAAAACATTCAGTACTTC. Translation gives CASSRGPGSGLAKNIQYF.

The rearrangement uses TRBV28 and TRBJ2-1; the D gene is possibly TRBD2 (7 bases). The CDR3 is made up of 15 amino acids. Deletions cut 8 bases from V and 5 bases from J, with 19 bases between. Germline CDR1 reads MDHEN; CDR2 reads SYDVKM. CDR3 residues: CASLGAGAANNEQFF. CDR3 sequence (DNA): TGTGCCAGCCTCGGGGCGGGGGCCGCAAACAATGAGCAGTTCTTC.

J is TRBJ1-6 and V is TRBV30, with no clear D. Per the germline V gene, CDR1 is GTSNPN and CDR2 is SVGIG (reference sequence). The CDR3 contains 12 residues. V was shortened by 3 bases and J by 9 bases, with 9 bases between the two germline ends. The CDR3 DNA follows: TGTGCCTGGAGCCGAGATGGTTCACCCCTCCACTTT. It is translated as CAWSRDGSPLHF.

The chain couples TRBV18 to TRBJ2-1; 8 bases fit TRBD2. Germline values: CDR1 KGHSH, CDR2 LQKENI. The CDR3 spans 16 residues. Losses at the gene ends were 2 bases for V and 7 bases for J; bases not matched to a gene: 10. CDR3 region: CASSPMVAGSGNEQFF. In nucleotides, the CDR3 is TGTGCCAGCTCACCAATGGTAGCGGGGTCTGGTAATGAGCAGTTCTTC.

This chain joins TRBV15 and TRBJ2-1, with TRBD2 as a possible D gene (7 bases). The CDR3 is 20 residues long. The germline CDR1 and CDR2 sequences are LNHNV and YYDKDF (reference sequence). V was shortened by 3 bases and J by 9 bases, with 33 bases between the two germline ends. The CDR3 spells CATSSDRGVRGGGFLREQFF. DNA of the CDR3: TGTGCCACCAGCAGTGATCGCGGCGTCCGTGGCGGGGGCTTCCTCCGTGAGCAGTTCTTC.

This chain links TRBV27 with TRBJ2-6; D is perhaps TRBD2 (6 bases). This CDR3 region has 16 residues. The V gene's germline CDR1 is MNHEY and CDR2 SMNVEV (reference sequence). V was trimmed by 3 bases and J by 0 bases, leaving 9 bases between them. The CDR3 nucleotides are TGTGCCAGCAGTTTGGGGGGTCGCTCTGGGGCCAACGTCCTGACTTTC. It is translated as CASSLGGRSGANVLTF.

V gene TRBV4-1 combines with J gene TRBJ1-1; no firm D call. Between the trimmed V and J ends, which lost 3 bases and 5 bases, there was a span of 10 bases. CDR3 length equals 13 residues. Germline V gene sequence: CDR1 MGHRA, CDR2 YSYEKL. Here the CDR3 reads CASSHRRVTEAFF. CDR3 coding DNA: TGCGCCAGCAGCCATCGAAGAGTGACTGAAGCTTTCTTT.

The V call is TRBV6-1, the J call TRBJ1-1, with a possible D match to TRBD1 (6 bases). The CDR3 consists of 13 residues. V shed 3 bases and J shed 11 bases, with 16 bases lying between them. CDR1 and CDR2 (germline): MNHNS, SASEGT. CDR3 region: CASSDRGGWYAFF. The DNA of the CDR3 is TGTGCCAGCAGTGACAGGGGTGGATGGTACGCTTTCTTT.

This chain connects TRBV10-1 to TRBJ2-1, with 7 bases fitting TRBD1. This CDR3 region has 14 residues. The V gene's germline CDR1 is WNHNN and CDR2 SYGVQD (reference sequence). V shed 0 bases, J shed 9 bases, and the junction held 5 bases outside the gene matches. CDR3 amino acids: CASSESDREGEQFF. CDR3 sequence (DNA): TGCGCCAGCAGTGAGTCCGACAGGGAAGGTGAGCAGTTCTTC.

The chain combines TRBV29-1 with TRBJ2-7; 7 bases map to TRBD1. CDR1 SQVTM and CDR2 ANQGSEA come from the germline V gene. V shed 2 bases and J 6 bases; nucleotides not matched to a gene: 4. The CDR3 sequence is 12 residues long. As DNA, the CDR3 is TGCAGCGTTGAACAGACAGGGCGCGAGCAGTACTTC. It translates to CSVEQTGREQYF.

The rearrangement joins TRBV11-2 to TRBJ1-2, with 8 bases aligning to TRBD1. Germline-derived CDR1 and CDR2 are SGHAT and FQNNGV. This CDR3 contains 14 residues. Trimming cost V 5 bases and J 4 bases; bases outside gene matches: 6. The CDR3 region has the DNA TGTGCCAGCAGCCCGGAACAGGGGGGCTATGGCTACACCTTC. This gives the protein CASSPEQGGYGYTF. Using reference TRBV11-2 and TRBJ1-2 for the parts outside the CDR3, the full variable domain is EAGVAQSPRYKIIEKRQSVAFWCNPISGHATLYWYQQILGQGPKLLIQFQNNGVVDDSQLPKDRFSAERLKGVDSTLKIQPAKLEDSAVYLCASSPEQGGYGYTFGSGTRLTVV.

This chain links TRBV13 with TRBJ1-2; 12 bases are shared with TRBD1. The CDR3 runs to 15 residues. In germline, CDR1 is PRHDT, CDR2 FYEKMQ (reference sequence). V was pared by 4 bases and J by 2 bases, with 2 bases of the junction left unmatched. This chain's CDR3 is CASSWGQGANYGYTF. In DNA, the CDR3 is TGTGCCAGCAGCTGGGGACAGGGGGCCAACTATGGCTACACCTTC.

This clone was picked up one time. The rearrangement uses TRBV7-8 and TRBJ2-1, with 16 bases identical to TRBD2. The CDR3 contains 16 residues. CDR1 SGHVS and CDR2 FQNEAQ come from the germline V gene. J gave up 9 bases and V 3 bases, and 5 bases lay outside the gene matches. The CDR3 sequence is CASSFLGLAGGGEQFF. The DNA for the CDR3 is TGTGCCAGCAGCTTCCTGGGACTAGCGGGAGGGGGTGAGCAGTTCTTC.

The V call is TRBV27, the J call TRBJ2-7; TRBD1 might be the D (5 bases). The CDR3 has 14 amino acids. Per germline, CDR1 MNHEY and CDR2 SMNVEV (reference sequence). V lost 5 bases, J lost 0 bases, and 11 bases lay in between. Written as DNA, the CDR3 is TGTGCCAGCAGTCCGCGACAGTCCTCCTACGAGCAGTACTTC. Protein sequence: CASSPRQSSYEQYF.

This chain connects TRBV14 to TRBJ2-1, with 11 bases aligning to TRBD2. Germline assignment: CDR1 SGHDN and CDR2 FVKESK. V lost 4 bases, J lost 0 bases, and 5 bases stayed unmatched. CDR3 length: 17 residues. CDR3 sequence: CASSPRTSGYSYNEQFF. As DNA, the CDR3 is TGTGCCAGCAGCCCCCGGACTAGCGGGTACTCCTACAATGAGCAGTTCTTC.

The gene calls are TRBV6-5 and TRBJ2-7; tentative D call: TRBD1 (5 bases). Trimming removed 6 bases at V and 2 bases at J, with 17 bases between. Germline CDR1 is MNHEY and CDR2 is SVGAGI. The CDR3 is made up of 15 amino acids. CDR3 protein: CASRNRQGNPYEQYF. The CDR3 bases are TGTGCCAGCAGAAACAGGCAGGGAAACCCCTACGAGCAGTACTTC.

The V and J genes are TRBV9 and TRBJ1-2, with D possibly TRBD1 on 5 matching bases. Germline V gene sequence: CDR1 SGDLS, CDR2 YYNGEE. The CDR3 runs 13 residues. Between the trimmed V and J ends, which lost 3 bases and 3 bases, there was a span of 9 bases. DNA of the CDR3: TGTGCCAGCAGCGCAGGGAGGGACTATGGCTACACCTTC. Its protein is CASSAGRDYGYTF.

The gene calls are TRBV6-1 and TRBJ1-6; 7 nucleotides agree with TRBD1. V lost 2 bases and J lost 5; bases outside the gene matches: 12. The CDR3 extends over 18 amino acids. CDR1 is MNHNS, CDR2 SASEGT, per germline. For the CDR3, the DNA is TGTGCCAGCAGTGAACTCGGAGGACCGGGACAGAATAATTCACCCCTCCACTTT. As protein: CASSELGGPGQNNSPLHF.

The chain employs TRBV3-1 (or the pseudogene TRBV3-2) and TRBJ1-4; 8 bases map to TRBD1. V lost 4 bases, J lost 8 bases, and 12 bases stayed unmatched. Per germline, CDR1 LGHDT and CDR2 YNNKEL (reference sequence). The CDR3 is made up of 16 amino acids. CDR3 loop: CASSLRGGRGREKLFF. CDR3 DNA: TGTGCCAGCAGCCTCCGAGGCGGCAGGGGGCGAGAAAAACTGTTTTTT.

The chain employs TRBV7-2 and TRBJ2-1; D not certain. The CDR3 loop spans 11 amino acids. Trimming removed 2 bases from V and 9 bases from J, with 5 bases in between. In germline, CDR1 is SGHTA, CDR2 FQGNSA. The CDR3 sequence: CASSLSSEQFF. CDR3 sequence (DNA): TGTGCCAGCAGCTTATCCAGTGAGCAGTTCTTC.